The 19 T cell receptor beta chains in this list originate from one sample, sequenced in a study of CD8+CD57+ T cells in acquired aplastic anemia listed by TCRdb under 2018. The data were produced on an Illumina HiSeq 2000. Genomic DNA served as template for TCR beta VDJ combination and CDR3 sequence profiling. TCRdb itself trimmed the public reads at Q25 with fastp, ran MiXCR and retained productive beta chains. Under each unique CDR3 protein, matching rows form one entry showing the most common genes and DNA. In this sample the table shows 160,000 or so distinct CDR3 sequences, less than 60% of which occur a single time. The ten largest clonotypes hold roughly 3.5% of the sample. Flow cytometry had shown CD8+CD57+ cell expansion in the patients selected for sequencing. Specimen: sorted CD4+, CD8+, or CD8+CD57+ T cells (not recorded which) from PBMCs. These receptors all come from a human donor with aplastic anemia.

To note about this clonotype: A read error may produce the germline difference seen at one junction end. The V call is TRBV2, the J call TRBJ1-5; 9 bases align to TRBD1. From germline, CDR1 is SNHLY and CDR2 FYNNEI. The CDR3 is 14 residues long. CDR3 sequence: CASTKLDRGQPQHF. The CDR3 coding sequence is TGTGCCAGCACAAAGCTGGACAGGGGTCAGCCCCAGCATTTC.

This sequence joins TRBV20-1 and TRBJ1-6, with a weak D call TRBD1 (5 bases). V was clipped by 0 bases and J by 11 bases, with 14 bases between them. CDR1 is DFQATT and CDR2 is SNEGSKA in the germline V gene (reference sequence). CDR3 length: 14 residues. The CDR3 protein is CSARDRTGLTPLHF. CDR3 DNA: TGCAGTGCTAGAGATCGAACAGGTCTAACACCCCTCCACTTT.

V gene TRBV19 combines with J gene TRBJ1-2; D might be TRBD1 (6 bases). CDR1 and CDR2 from the germline V gene are LNHDA and SQIVND (reference sequence). V lost 9 bases and J 6 bases, leaving 8 bases between the germline ends. The CDR3 sequence is 10 residues long. CDR3 sequence: CASRQDGYTF. The CDR3 coding sequence is TGTGCCAGCCGACAGGATGGCTACACCTTC.

With respect to this clonotype: It may be a read error: a sequence one base away is much more abundant. This chain joins TRBV4-3 and TRBJ2-3; D perhaps matches TRBD1 (5 bases). This CDR3 has 16 amino acids. CDR1 and CDR2 (germline): LGHNA, YSLEER. The CDR3, as DNA: TGCGTCAGCAGCCAAGATAAGGCCAGGGCAACAGATACGCAGTATTTT. Its protein is CVSSQDKARATDTQYF.

The chain couples TRBV10-3 to TRBJ1-5; no reliable D call. The CDR3 has 12 residues. Germline lookup yields CDR1 ENHRY and CDR2 SYGVKD. The V end lost 10 bases, the J end lost 1 base, and 8 bases lay between the germline ends. The CDR3 coding sequence is TGTGCCACCCGAGGGAGCAATCAGCCCCAGCATTTT. Its translation is CATRGSNQPQHF.

The chain links TRBV10-3 to TRBJ1-2, with 7 nucleotides matching TRBD1. V trimming: 0 bases; J trimming: 7 bases; junction bases outside the gene matches: 5. Germline CDR1 reads ENHRY; CDR2 reads SYGVKD. This CDR3 is 14 amino acids long. CDR3 sequence reads: CAISESRTGGGYTF. CDR3 sequence (DNA): TGTGCCATCAGTGAGTCCCGGACAGGAGGTGGCTACACCTTC.

This clonotype occurred many times. CDR3 residues: CASSDGPQGSPLHF. CDR3 sequence (DNA): TGTGCCAGCAGCGATGGGCCCCAAGGTTCACCCCTCCACTTT. The chain links TRBV9 to TRBJ1-6; D remains unclear. CDR1 is SGDLS, CDR2 YYNGEE, per germline. This CDR3 is 14 amino acids long. V shed 3 bases and J shed 9 bases, with 13 bases lying between them.

The CDR3 spells CASSLGRAGGPTGELFF. CDR3 nucleotides: TGTGCCAGCAGCTTGGGGAGGGCGGGGGGCCCCACCGGGGAGCTGTTTTTT. The rearrangement joins TRBV11-2 to TRBJ2-2, with TRBD2 identical over 8 bases. This CDR3 has 17 residues. Trimming at V came to 3 bases and at J to 4 bases, leaving 10 bases not matched to a gene. Germline lookup yields CDR1 SGHAT and CDR2 FQNNGV.

This clonotype was observed many times. This sequence joins TRBV20-1 and TRBJ2-3; D may be TRBD2 (6 bases). The CDR3 runs to 16 residues. The germline V and J ends were trimmed by 1 base and 4 bases, with 18 bases remaining between them. CDR1 and CDR2 (germline): DFQATT, SNEGSKA (reference sequence). The CDR3 here is CSARVLWGLLPDTQYF. For the CDR3, the DNA is TGCAGTGCTAGAGTTTTGTGGGGACTTCTCCCAGATACGCAGTATTTT.

This rearrangement joins TRBV24-1 to TRBJ1-2; TRBD1 matches 9 bases. Trimming at V came to 3 bases and at J to 7 bases, leaving 8 bases not matched to a gene. CDR1 and CDR2 (germline): KGHDR, SFDVKD. The CDR3 totals 15 residues. The CDR3 protein is CATSDTGQGRAGYTF. DNA of the CDR3: TGTGCCACCAGTGATACCGGACAGGGGCGGGCTGGCTACACCTTC.

The chain links TRBV30 to TRBJ2-3; 10 bases agree with TRBD2. The trim removed 0 bases at V and 4 bases at J, leaving 7 bases unmatched. This CDR3 has 16 residues. Germline CDR1 reads GTSNPN; CDR2 reads SVGIG (reference sequence). This CDR3 is CAWSVGLAGDSDTQYF. The CDR3 DNA is TGTGCCTGGAGTGTAGGGCTAGCGGGAGATTCAGATACGCAGTATTTT.

This clonotype was seen many times. V gene TRBV11-1 combines with J gene TRBJ2-7; TRBD2 aligns across 13 bases. The CDR3 spans 20 residues. V shed 1 base and J 3 bases; nucleotides not matched to a gene: 15. The germline V gene has CDR1 SGHAT and CDR2 FQDESV (reference sequence). The CDR3 is CASSLGVLAGGLSSNYEQYV. For the CDR3, the DNA is TGTGCCAGCAGCTTAGGGGTACTAGCGGGAGGGCTGTCATCTAACTACGAGCAGTACGTC.

Notes on this clonotype: The junction and the germline gene differ at one end; a read error may be behind it. The chain couples TRBV7-7 to TRBJ2-3; possibly TRBD1 or TRBD2 for D (6 bases each). Germline loops: CDR1 SSHAT, CDR2 FNYEAQ (reference sequence). This CDR3 has 12 amino acids. The CDR3 spells CASSFEGGTQYF. The CDR3 DNA follows: TGTGCTAGCAGCTTCGAGGGGGGTACGCAGTATTTT.

The gene calls are TRBV20-1 and TRBJ1-1; D is unclear. Germline lookup yields CDR1 DFQATT and CDR2 SNEGSKA (reference sequence). Trimming removed 3 bases at V and 4 bases at J, with 6 bases between. The length of the CDR3 is 11 residues. The CDR3 is CSARYSTEAFF. The CDR3, as DNA: TGCAGTGCTAGGTACAGCACTGAAGCTTTCTTT.

A few counts support this clonotype. This sequence joins TRBV9 and TRBJ1-6; no reliable D call. The CDR3 is made up of 14 amino acids. Germline lookup yields CDR1 SGDLS and CDR2 YYNGEE. V gave up 0 bases and J gave up 5 bases, with 6 bases separating them. The CDR3 loop is CASSVGVNNSPLHF. The CDR3 nucleotides are TGTGCCAGCAGCGTAGGGGTTAATAATTCACCCCTCCACTTT. Full variable domain (remainder filled in from reference TRBV9 and TRBJ1-6): DSGVTQTPKHLITATGQRVTLRCSPRSGDLSVYWYQQSLDQGLQFLIQYYNGEERAKGNILERFSAQQFPDLHSELNLSSLELGDSALYFCASSVGVNNSPLHFGNGTRLTVT.

V usage is TRBV14 and J usage is TRBJ1-6, with a weak D call TRBD1 (6 bases). Germline loops: CDR1 SGHDN, CDR2 FVKESK. The CDR3 is 17 residues long. Deletions cut 1 base from V and 2 bases from J, with 12 bases between. The CDR3 loop reads CASSQVAGGAYNSPLHF. CDR3 coding DNA: TGTGCCAGCAGCCAAGTCGCGGGGGGCGCCTATAATTCACCCCTCCACTTT.

The gene calls are TRBV24-1 and TRBJ1-2, with 8 bases that match TRBD1. J lost 1 base, V lost 3 bases, and 3 bases had no gene match. The germline V gene encodes CDR1 KGHDR and CDR2 SFDVKD. This CDR3 region has 15 residues. The CDR3 region is CATSDTTGDNYGYTF. CDR3 nucleotide sequence: TGTGCCACCAGTGATACGACAGGGGATAACTATGGCTACACCTTC.

The rearrangement links TRBV2 to TRBJ1-1; weak D call: TRBD1 (5 bases). The CDR3 covers 15 residues. The germline gives CDR1 SNHLY, CDR2 FYNNEI. V shed 4 bases and J shed 0 bases, with 12 bases lying between them. The CDR3 coding sequence is TGTGCCAGCAGTGTCGACGGGACGGTGAACACTGAAGCTTTCTTT. This gives the protein CASSVDGTVNTEAFF. Looking up the rest from reference TRBV2 and TRBJ1-1 gives the full variable domain: EPEVTQTPSHQVTQMGQEVILRCVPISNHLYFYWYRQILGQKVEFLVSFYNNEISEKSEIFDDQFSVERPDGSNFTLKIRSTKLEDSAMYFCASSVDGTVNTEAFFGQGTRLTVV.

The gene calls are TRBV10-3 and TRBJ2-7; perhaps TRBD2 as D (5 bases). Looked up from germline, CDR1 is ENHRY and CDR2 is SYGVKD. V lost 3 bases and J 5 bases, leaving 20 bases between the germline ends. This CDR3 has 16 residues. Written as DNA, the CDR3 is TGTGCCATCAGTGAATCGGGTGGAGGCGGTTTCCACGAGCAGTACTTC. It encodes CAISESGGGGFHEQYF.